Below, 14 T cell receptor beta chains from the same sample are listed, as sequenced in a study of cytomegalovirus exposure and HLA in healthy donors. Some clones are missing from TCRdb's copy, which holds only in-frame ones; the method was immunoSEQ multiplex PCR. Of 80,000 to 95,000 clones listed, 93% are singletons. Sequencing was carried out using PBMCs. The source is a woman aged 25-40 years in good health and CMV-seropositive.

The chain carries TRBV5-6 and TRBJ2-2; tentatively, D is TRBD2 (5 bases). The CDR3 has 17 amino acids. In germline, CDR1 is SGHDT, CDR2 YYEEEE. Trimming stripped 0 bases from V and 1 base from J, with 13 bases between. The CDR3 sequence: CASSLGELRLNTGELFF. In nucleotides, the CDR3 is TGTGCCAGCAGCTTGGGGGAGCTCCGTTTGAACACCGGGGAGCTGTTTTTT.

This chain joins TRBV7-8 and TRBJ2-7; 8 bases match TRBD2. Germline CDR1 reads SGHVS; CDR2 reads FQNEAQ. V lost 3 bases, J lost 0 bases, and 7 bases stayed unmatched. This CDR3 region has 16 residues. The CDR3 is CASSLAGGLRSYEQYF. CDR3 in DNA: TGTGCCAGCAGCTTGGCGGGGGGACTCCGCTCCTACGAGCAGTACTTC.

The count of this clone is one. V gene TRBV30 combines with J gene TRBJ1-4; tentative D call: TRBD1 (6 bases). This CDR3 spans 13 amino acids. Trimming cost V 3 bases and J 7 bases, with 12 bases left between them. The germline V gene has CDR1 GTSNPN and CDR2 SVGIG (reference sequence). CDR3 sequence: CAWRQGLGEKLFF. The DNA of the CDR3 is TGTGCCTGGAGACAGGGCCTAGGTGAAAAACTGTTTTTT.

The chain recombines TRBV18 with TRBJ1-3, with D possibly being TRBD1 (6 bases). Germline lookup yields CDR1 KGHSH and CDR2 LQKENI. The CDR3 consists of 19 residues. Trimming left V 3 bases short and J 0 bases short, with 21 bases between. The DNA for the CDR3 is TGTGCCAGCTCACCGAAGACCCTAGACCAGGGGTCCTCTGGAAACACCATATATTTT. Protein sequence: CASSPKTLDQGSSGNTIYF.

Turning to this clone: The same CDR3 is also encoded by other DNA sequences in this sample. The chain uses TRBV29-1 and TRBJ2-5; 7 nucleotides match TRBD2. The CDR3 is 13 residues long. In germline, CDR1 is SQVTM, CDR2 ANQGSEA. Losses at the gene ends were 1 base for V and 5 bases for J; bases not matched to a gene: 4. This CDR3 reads CSVEVRGGETQYF. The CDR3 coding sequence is TGCAGCGTTGAAGTCCGGGGAGGGGAGACCCAGTACTTC.

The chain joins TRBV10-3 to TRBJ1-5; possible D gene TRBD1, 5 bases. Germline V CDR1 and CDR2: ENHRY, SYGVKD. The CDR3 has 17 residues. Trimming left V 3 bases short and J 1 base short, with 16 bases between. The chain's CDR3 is CAISDRQGGISNQPQHF. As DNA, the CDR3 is TGTGCCATCAGTGATCGGCAGGGCGGGATAAGCAATCAGCCCCAGCATTTT.

CDR3 sequence: CASSWTGSSTDTQYF. As DNA, the CDR3 is TGTGCCAGCAGCTGGACAGGCTCTAGCACAGATACGCAGTATTTT. The chain couples TRBV27 to TRBJ2-3, with 7 bases matching TRBD1. From germline, CDR1 is MNHEY and CDR2 SMNVEV (reference sequence). V was clipped by 6 bases and J by 0 bases; unmatched bases: 6. CDR3 length: 15 residues.

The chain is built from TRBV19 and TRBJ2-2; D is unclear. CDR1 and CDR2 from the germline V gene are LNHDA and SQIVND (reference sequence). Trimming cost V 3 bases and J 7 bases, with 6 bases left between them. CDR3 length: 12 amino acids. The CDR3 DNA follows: TGTGCCAGTAGTATTTCAGGCGGGGAGCTGTTTTTT. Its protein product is CASSISGGELFF.

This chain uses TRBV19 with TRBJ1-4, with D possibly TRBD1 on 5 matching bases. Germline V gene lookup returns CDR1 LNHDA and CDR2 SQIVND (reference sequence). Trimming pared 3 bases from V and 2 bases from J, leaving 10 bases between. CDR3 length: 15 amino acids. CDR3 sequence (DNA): TGTGCCAGTAGTATTGGGGGGTTGACTAATGAAAAACTGTTTTTT. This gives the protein CASSIGGLTNEKLFF.

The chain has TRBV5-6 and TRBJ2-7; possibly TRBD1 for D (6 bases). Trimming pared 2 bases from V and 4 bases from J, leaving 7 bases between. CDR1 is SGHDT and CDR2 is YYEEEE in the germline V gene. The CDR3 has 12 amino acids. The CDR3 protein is CASSFRGYEQYF. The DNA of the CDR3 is TGTGCCAGCAGCTTCAGGGGTTACGAGCAGTACTTC.

CDR3 DNA sequence: TGTGCCAGCAGGACAGGCCACACAGATACGCAGTATTTT. The encoded protein is CASRTGHTDTQYF. V is TRBV7-9 and J is TRBJ2-3, with D possibly TRBD1 on 6 matching bases. Trimming shortened V by 6 bases and J by 2 bases, and 9 bases separated the two germline ends. The CDR3 loop spans 13 amino acids. Germline loops: CDR1 SEHNR, CDR2 FQNEAQ (reference sequence).

The CDR3 region has the DNA TGTGCCAGCAGTTTCCTAGCTGCCTCTGGGGCCAACGTCCTGACTTTC. This sequence encodes CASSFLAASGANVLTF. V and J are TRBV27 and TRBJ2-6, with a weak D call TRBD2 (5 bases). The CDR3 extends over 16 amino acids. Trimming removed 3 bases from V and 0 bases from J, with 9 bases in between. Germline lookup yields CDR1 MNHEY and CDR2 SMNVEV (reference sequence). The whole variable domain, filled in from reference TRBV27 and TRBJ2-6, reads EAQVTQNPRYLITVTGKKLTVTCSQNMNHEYMSWYRQDPGLGLRQIYYSMNVEVTDKGDVPEGYKVSRKEKRNFPLILESPSPNQTSLYFCASSFLAASGANVLTFGAGSRLTVL.

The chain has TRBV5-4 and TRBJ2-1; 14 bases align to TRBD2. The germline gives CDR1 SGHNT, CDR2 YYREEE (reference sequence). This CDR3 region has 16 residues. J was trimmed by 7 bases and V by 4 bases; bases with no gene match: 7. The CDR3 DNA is TGTGCCAGCAGCCCCGGGACTAGCGGGAGTATGAATGAGCAGTTCTTC. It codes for CASSPGTSGSMNEQFF.

For the CDR3, the DNA is TGTGCCAGCAGCTCAAGGTCGGGGACTAGCGGGAGGGCCCGGTACGAGCAGTACTTC. This encodes CASSSRSGTSGRARYEQYF. This chain links TRBV7-2 with TRBJ2-7; 16 bases line up with TRBD2. V trimming: 4 bases; J trimming: 4 bases; junction bases outside the gene matches: 13. CDR3 size: 19 residues. The V gene's germline CDR1 is SGHTA and CDR2 FQGNSA.